The clone carrying this T cell receptor (beta chain) was found a few times. Its specificity is unknown. The PCR ran on 60 Vbeta and 13 Jbeta primers. Sequencing was performed with immunoSEQ multiplex PCR; in TCRdb, only in-frame clones are kept and a portion is missing. Of more than 100,000 clones listed, roughly 80% are singletons. The CDR3 is 17 residues long. Germline V gene lookup returns CDR1 KGHSH and CDR2 LQKENI. Trimming pared 6 bases from V and 0 bases from J, leaving 20 bases between. The sample comes from a study of cytomegalovirus exposure and HLA in healthy donors. Study-wide results and limits: CMV serostatus was the only recorded immune exposure for donors.

Sequencing was carried out using PBMCs. The receptor's source is a woman aged 25 to 39 in good health and CMV-seropositive. The chain uses TRBV18 and TRBJ1-1, with D perhaps matching TRBD1 (6 bases). DNA of the CDR3: TGTGCCAGCTCGCTCATAGAACTCAGGGACATGAACACTGAAGCTTTCTTT. Its protein product is CASSLIELRDMNTEAFF.